The entry below gives a single T cell receptor (beta chain) sequence along with its context. Its antigen is not identified. The table came from immunoSEQ multiplex PCR; TCRdb's copy has only in-frame clones and leaves some out. The table has fewer than 40,000 clones, approximately 90% seen once. Germline V gene lookup returns CDR1 MNHEY and CDR2 SMNVEV (reference sequence). Trimming stripped 7 bases from V and 1 base from J, with 10 bases between. CDR3 length: 13 residues. This entry comes from a study of T cells in localized non-small cell lung cancer. General observations from the study: Adjacent lung held a median roughly 54 of the top 100 tumor clones. Without multi-region sequencing, intratumor heterogeneity could not be excluded.

The rearrangement links TRBV27 to TRBJ1-1; no reliable D call. This material consisted of peripheral blood, taken before any cancer treatment. This clonotype was sampled from a male donor at least 60 years old with stage III lung adenocarcinoma. CDR3 in DNA: TGTGCCAGCAAGCCTTCTTCGAACACTGAAGCTTTCTTT. Residues: CASKPSSNTEAFF.